The 20 T cell receptor beta chains in this list originate from one sample, sequenced in a study of post-analysis software for immune sequencing data (dated by TCRdb to the mid-2010s). The library relied on PCR. The data were produced on an Illumina HiSeq 2500. To reduce PCR and sequencing biases, unique molecular identifiers were incorporated into the TCR beta cDNA libraries. TCRdb reprocessing: public reads trimmed at Q25 with fastp, clones called with MiXCR, in-frame beta chains kept. CDR3 protein sequences are deduplicated, and each keeps its most common genes and DNA. The sample table holds about 540,000 distinct CDR3 sequences, of which around 34% were seen once. 6% of the sample belongs to the ten largest clones. Results and caveats for the whole study, not just this receptor: Patients showed significantly higher frequencies than controls for several TRBV segments, among them TRBV5-6, TRBV5-1 and TRBV20-1.

Their antigen targets remain unknown. Sample: blood. Source of these receptors: a girl between 2 and 17 years old with multiple sclerosis.

The chain is built from TRBV4-1 and TRBJ1-3, with no clear D. The CDR3 is made up of 11 amino acids. Germline V lookup: CDR1 MGHRA, CDR2 YSYEKL. Trimming took off 1 base at V and 8 bases at J, with 3 bases between the two ends. CDR3 coding DNA: TGCGCCAGCAGCCAAGGGGACACCATATATTTT. Amino acids: CASSQGDTIYF.

The V and J genes are TRBV11-3 and TRBJ2-1; 9 bases fit TRBD2. CDR3 length equals 13 residues. The germline CDR1 and CDR2 sequences are SGHNT and YENEEA. The V segment lost 5 bases and the J segment 7 bases; nucleotides outside the gene matches: 3. CDR3 amino acids: CASSRGGDNEQFF. The CDR3 DNA follows: TGTGCCAGCAGCCGCGGGGGGGATAATGAGCAGTTCTTC. Complete variable domain (other parts from reference TRBV11-3 and TRBJ2-1): EAGVVQSPRYKIIEKKQPVAFWCNPISGHNTLYWYLQNLGQGPELLIRYENEEAVDDSQLPKDRFSAERLKGVDSTLKIQPAELGDSAVYLCASSRGGDNEQFFGPGTRLTVL.

V is TRBV7-3 and J is TRBJ1-1; a possible D gene is TRBD1 (5 bases). This CDR3 region has 12 residues. Trimming removed 2 bases from V and 11 bases from J, with 12 bases in between. Germline V lookup: CDR1 SGHTA, CDR2 FQGTGA. The chain's CDR3 is CASSLGSHRAFF. CDR3 DNA: TGTGCCAGCAGCTTAGGGAGCCACAGGGCTTTCTTT.

This clonotype was counted between two and nine times. The chain couples TRBV13 to TRBJ1-2; tentatively, D is TRBD1 (5 bases). V lost 0 bases, J lost 4 bases, and 12 bases lay in between. The V gene's germline CDR1 is PRHDT and CDR2 FYEKMQ (reference sequence). The CDR3 runs 15 residues. The CDR3 nucleotides are TGTGCCAGCAGCTTAGGGACAGCGATACGCTATGGCTACACCTTC. It specifies CASSLGTAIRYGYTF.

Only a few counts were recorded for this clonotype. The chain has TRBV11-2 and TRBJ2-5; D not resolved. The J call may be mistaken, given a closer DNA end match to TRBJ2-1. The CDR3 contains 13 residues. Germline CDR1 SGHAT, CDR2 FQNNGV. CDR3 bases: TGTGCCAGCAGCTTGGTGAGCACAGAGACCCAGTTCTTC. Its translation: CASSLVSTETQFF.

This rearrangement joins TRBV20-1 to TRBJ2-3; TRBD1 matches at 9 bases. The junction had 8 bases not matched to a gene; V was cut back by 3 bases and J by 4 bases. Looked up from germline, CDR1 is DFQATT and CDR2 is SNEGSKA (reference sequence). This CDR3 contains 15 residues. The CDR3: CSARAQGALADTQYF. As DNA, the CDR3 is TGCAGTGCTAGGGCACAGGGGGCGTTAGCAGATACGCAGTATTTT.

This clonotype has only a few counts. The chain employs TRBV5-1 and TRBJ2-1; D not certain. V was pared by 4 bases and J by 6 bases, with 17 bases between. Germline values: CDR1 SGHRS, CDR2 YFSETQ. The CDR3 covers 15 residues. The CDR3 nucleotides are TGCGCCAGCAGCAGGCCGGACCCTACGATCAATGAGCAGTTCTTC. Translated, it gives CASSRPDPTINEQFF.

This clonotype was picked up a small number of times. The chain employs TRBV5-1 and TRBJ1-2; the D is unclear. The CDR3 length is 16 residues. The V gene lost 4 bases and the J gene lost 1 base, with 17 bases spanning the gap. Per the germline V gene, CDR1 is SGHRS and CDR2 is YFSETQ. The DNA for the CDR3 is TGCGCCAGCAGCCCCCCTAAGACCGAATTTAACTATGGCTACACCTTC. Amino acids: CASSPPKTEFNYGYTF.

In this sample, this clonotype turned up a few times. The chain employs TRBV6-5 and TRBJ1-1; TRBD1 might be the D (6 bases). This CDR3 spans 14 amino acids. Deletions cut 6 bases from V and 5 bases from J, with 16 bases between. Germline V gene sequence: CDR1 MNHEY, CDR2 SVGAGI. The CDR3 DNA reads TGTGCCAGCAGATATATGACAGGAGAAACTGAAGCTTTCTTT. Translating it yields CASRYMTGETEAFF.

This clonotype was observed many times. The gene calls are TRBV10-3 and TRBJ2-7; tentative D call: TRBD1 (6 bases). V lost 2 bases and J 5 bases, leaving 19 bases between the germline ends. The length of the CDR3 is 16 residues. CDR1 ENHRY and CDR2 SYGVKD come from the germline V gene. CDR3 in DNA: TGTGCCATCAGTGAGGCCACAGGGCGCTACGGAGACGAGCAGTACTTC. Its translation: CAISEATGRYGDEQYF.

In the case of this clonotype: An end of the junction does not agree with germline; a read error may underlie this. CDR3 loop: CASSLGLAGANTGERFF. CDR3 sequence (DNA): TGTGCCAGCAGCTTGGGACTAGCGGGGGCGAACACCGGGGAGCGGTTTTTT. J is TRBJ2-2 and V is TRBV5-4, with 12 positions matching TRBD2. The CDR3 totals 17 residues. From germline, CDR1 is SGHNT and CDR2 YYREEE (reference sequence).

V gene TRBV7-2 combines with J gene TRBJ2-4, with D unclear. Germline V lookup: CDR1 SGHTA, CDR2 FQGNSA. V was trimmed by 5 bases and J by 2 bases, leaving 13 bases between them. CDR3 length: 15 residues. The DNA of the CDR3 is TGTGCCAGCAGCCCTGATCGGGTTTCCAAAAACATTCAGTACTTC. This sequence encodes CASSPDRVSKNIQYF.

V and J are TRBV5-5 and TRBJ1-1; a weak D match, TRBD1 (6 bases). V was pared by 0 bases and J by 4 bases, with 10 bases between. CDR3 length equals 14 residues. Germline V gene lookup returns CDR1 SGHKS and CDR2 YYEKEE (reference sequence). The CDR3 DNA reads as TGTGCCAGCAGCTTGGCCAGGGGTGGCACTGAAGCTTTCTTT. It translates to CASSLARGGTEAFF.

The chain couples TRBV12-3 or TRBV12-4 to TRBJ2-3, with D perhaps matching TRBD2 (5 bases). This CDR3 contains 15 residues. Trimming removed 7 bases from V and 5 bases from J, with 19 bases in between. The DNA of the CDR3 is TGTGCCAGCACCCTGGACGGGGTTGAGAGAGATACGCAGTATTTT. Amino acid sequence: CASTLDGVERDTQYF.

The V call is TRBV6-1, the J call TRBJ2-1; TRBD2 agrees at 10 bases. CDR3 size: 16 residues. The junction had 7 bases not matched to a gene; V was cut back by 4 bases and J by 4 bases. Germline loops: CDR1 MNHNS, CDR2 SASEGT. CDR3 DNA sequence: TGTGCCAGCAGTGCCCTAAGCGGGGGGGTATACAATGAGCAGTTCTTC. It yields the protein CASSALSGGVYNEQFF.

The V gene is TRBV2, the J gene TRBJ2-3, with TRBD2 matching 9 bases. Germline V gives CDR1 SNHLY, CDR2 FYNNEI. With 6 bases clipped from V and 2 bases from J, the junction kept 9 bases outside the gene matches. This CDR3 is 16 amino acids long. The CDR3 region has the DNA TGTGCCAGCAGCGCAAGGGCGGGGGGGCTCACAGATACGCAGTATTTT. The encoded protein is CASSARAGGLTDTQYF.

The sample holds many counts of this clonotype. This sequence joins TRBV3-1 and TRBJ1-2; unclear D gene. In germline, CDR1 is LGHDT, CDR2 YNNKEL (reference sequence). The CDR3 runs 12 residues. The V and J ends lost 3 bases and 2 bases respectively, with 4 bases between them. The CDR3 region is CASSQGNYGYTF. The DNA of the CDR3 is TGTGCCAGCAGCCAGGGAAACTATGGCTACACCTTC.

The V and J genes are TRBV5-1 and TRBJ1-2; 7 nucleotides align to TRBD1. Germline values: CDR1 SGHRS, CDR2 YFSETQ. Unmatched junction bases numbered 8, after V lost 4 bases and J lost 5 bases. The CDR3 spans 14 residues. CDR3 loop: CASSEGTAKYGYTF. The CDR3 nucleotides are TGCGCCAGCAGCGAGGGGACAGCCAAGTATGGCTACACCTTC.

V gene TRBV5-1 combines with J gene TRBJ2-1, with TRBD1 matching over 12 bases. The germline CDR1 and CDR2 sequences are SGHRS and YFSETQ. The CDR3 has 17 amino acids. After removal of 4 bases from V and 6 bases from J, the junction contained 11 bases not matched to a gene. The CDR3, as DNA: TGCGCCAGCAGCCCAAGGAGGGACAGGGGGCTTTTCAATGAGCAGTTCTTC. Its protein is CASSPRRDRGLFNEQFF.

This rearrangement joins TRBV5-1 to TRBJ1-2; D is ambiguous. Germline V gene sequence: CDR1 SGHRS, CDR2 YFSETQ. Trimming removed 4 bases at V and 5 bases at J, with 21 bases between. The CDR3 length is 16 residues. The CDR3 nucleotides read TGCGCCAGCAGCCCGGGTATGATGAAAGGGCGGTATGGCTACACCTTC. It encodes CASSPGMMKGRYGYTF. Full variable domain (outside the CDR3, taken from reference TRBV5-1 and TRBJ1-2): KAGVTQTPRYLIKTRGQQVTLSCSPISGHRSVSWYQQTPGQGLQFLFEYFSETQRNKGNFPGRFSGRQFSNSRSEMNVSTLELGDSALYLCASSPGMMKGRYGYTFGSGTRLTVV.